Each of the 29 T cell receptor beta chains below was sequenced from the same sample in a study of T cells after posttransplantation cyclophosphamide. Generated by immunoSEQ multiplex PCR, the TCRdb table keeps only in-frame clones and is missing some. The data contain tens of thousands of clones, approximately 92% of them singletons. Specimen: PBMCs. These receptors all come from a woman aged 25 to 39 in good health and a related stem cell transplant donor.

This chain connects TRBV7-3 to TRBJ2-1; either TRBD1 or TRBD2 may fit D (6 bases each). Looked up from germline, CDR1 is SGHTA and CDR2 is FQGTGA. V was trimmed by 4 bases and J by 4 bases, leaving 29 bases between them. The CDR3 has 20 amino acids. The CDR3 reads CASSSRGGGRSSGLYNEQFF. CDR3 coding DNA: TGTGCCAGCAGCTCTCGCGGTGGGGGGCGTTCGTCGGGCCTTTACAATGAGCAGTTCTTC.

The chain joins TRBV6-1 to TRBJ2-3; D possibly corresponds to TRBD2 (5 bases). In germline, CDR1 is MNHNS, CDR2 SASEGT. The V and J ends lost 8 bases and 1 base respectively, with 10 bases between them. This CDR3 region has 13 residues. The CDR3: CASEGPGTDTQYF. The CDR3 DNA follows: TGTGCCAGCGAGGGCCCCGGCACAGATACGCAGTATTTT.

The rearrangement links TRBV5-1 to TRBJ2-5; D perhaps matches TRBD2 (5 bases). The CDR3 consists of 15 residues. Trimming cost V 1 base and J 2 bases, with 12 bases left between them. Germline CDR1 is SGHRS and CDR2 is YFSETQ. Written as DNA, the CDR3 is TGCGCCAGCAGCTTGAAAGGACTCAAACAAGAGACCCAGTACTTC. It is translated as CASSLKGLKQETQYF.

This chain joins TRBV7-3 and TRBJ2-2; D gene ambiguous. The CDR3 spans 12 residues. The V and J ends lost 0 bases and 6 bases respectively, with 2 bases between them. CDR1 is SGHTA and CDR2 is FQGTGA in the germline V gene. In nucleotides, the CDR3 is TGTGCCAGCAGCTTAACCGCCGGGGAGCTGTTTTTT. This codes for CASSLTAGELFF.

The chain links TRBV6-1 to TRBJ1-5; D perhaps matches TRBD1 (5 bases). V shed 2 bases and J shed 6 bases, with 14 bases lying between them. This CDR3 comprises 15 residues. The germline V gene has CDR1 MNHNS and CDR2 SASEGT. The CDR3 here is CASSEPGRRVQPQHF. DNA for the CDR3: TGTGCCAGCAGTGAACCAGGGCGGAGAGTTCAGCCCCAGCATTTT.

The chain joins TRBV18 to TRBJ2-3, with unresolved D. The germline V gene has CDR1 KGHSH and CDR2 LQKENI. The CDR3 has 15 amino acids. Trimming left V 0 bases short and J 4 bases short, with 11 bases between. CDR3 sequence (DNA): TGTGCCAGCTCACCACCGGATGGGTGGGCAGATACGCAGTATTTT. Its protein product is CASSPPDGWADTQYF.

This rearrangement joins TRBV7-2 to TRBJ2-3; D is perhaps TRBD1 or TRBD2 (6 bases each). The length of the CDR3 is 19 residues. CDR1 is SGHTA and CDR2 is FQGNSA in the germline V gene. V lost 1 base and J lost 4, with 24 bases in between. Written as DNA, the CDR3 is TGTGCCAGCAGCTTAGAGGAAATGACGGGGGCGGTAATGCCAGATACGCAGTATTTT. The encoded protein is CASSLEEMTGAVMPDTQYF.

The genes are TRBV19 and TRBJ2-2, with a tentative D call TRBD2 (6 bases). The CDR3 covers 12 residues. V lost 5 bases and J 7 bases, leaving 8 bases between the germline ends. In germline, CDR1 is LNHDA, CDR2 SQIVND (reference sequence). CDR3 sequence reads: CASSSGVGELFF. Written as DNA, the CDR3 is TGTGCCAGTAGTTCGGGGGTCGGGGAGCTGTTTTTT.

The J gene is TRBJ1-2, the V gene TRBV2; D perhaps matches TRBD1 (5 bases). The CDR3 loop spans 13 amino acids. V was shortened by 6 bases and J by 6 bases, with 14 bases between the two germline ends. The V gene's germline CDR1 is SNHLY and CDR2 FYNNEI. CDR3 amino acids: CASSLGGFNGYTF. DNA of the CDR3: TGTGCCAGCAGCCTTGGGGGGTTTAATGGCTACACCTTC.

Concerning this clone: Other DNA sequences from this sample encode an identical CDR3 as well. The rearrangement joins TRBV7-6 to TRBJ2-5; TRBD2 agrees at 10 bases. With V trimmed by 2 bases and J by 1 base, 4 bases remained unmatched. The V gene's germline CDR1 is SGHVS and CDR2 FNYEAQ. This CDR3 is 16 amino acids long. This chain's CDR3 is CASSLLAGGRQETQYF. CDR3 DNA: TGTGCCAGCAGCTTATTAGCGGGGGGCCGCCAAGAGACCCAGTACTTC.

CDR3 region: CASSPGGSNYGYTF. The CDR3 region has the DNA TGTGCCAGCTCACCAGGGGGTTCCAACTATGGCTACACCTTC. This chain uses TRBV18 with TRBJ1-2, with TRBD1 as a possible D gene (5 bases). Between the trimmed V and J ends, which lost 2 bases and 2 bases, there was a span of 9 bases. The germline gives CDR1 KGHSH, CDR2 LQKENI. The CDR3 loop spans 14 amino acids.

J is TRBJ1-2 and V is TRBV6-4, with TRBD1 as a possible D gene (5 bases). V shed 6 bases and J shed 2 bases, with 10 bases lying between them. CDR1 and CDR2 from the germline V gene are MRHNA and SNTAGT. This CDR3 has 13 amino acids. As DNA, the CDR3 is TGTGCCAGCAGCCCCGGGGCCAACTATGGCTACACCTTC. The encoded protein is CASSPGANYGYTF.

The chain joins TRBV19 to TRBJ1-2, with D tentatively TRBD1 (6 bases). Trimming cost V 2 bases and J 3 bases, with 22 bases left between them. This CDR3 has 18 residues. Germline-derived CDR1 and CDR2 are LNHDA and SQIVND (reference sequence). CDR3 protein: CASSIIPGTRTGDYGYTF. CDR3 sequence (DNA): TGTGCCAGTAGTATAATTCCCGGGACAAGGACGGGTGACTATGGCTACACCTTC. Complete variable domain (other parts from reference TRBV19 and TRBJ1-2): DGGITQSPKYLFRKEGQNVTLSCEQNLNHDAMYWYRQDPGQGLRLIYYSQIVNDFQKGDIAEGYSVSREKKESFPLTVTSAQKNPTAFYLCASSIIPGTRTGDYGYTFGSGTRLTVV.

The V gene is TRBV18, the J gene TRBJ1-1; D gene unclear. Between the trimmed V and J ends, which lost 4 bases and 1 base, there was a span of 7 bases. The CDR3 runs to 13 residues. CDR1 is KGHSH, CDR2 LQKENI, per germline. Here the CDR3 DNA reads TGTGCCAGCTCACAGGATCCGAACACTGAAGCTTTCTTT. Amino acid sequence: CASSQDPNTEAFF.

The V and J genes are TRBV14 and TRBJ1-1; no reliable D call. Trimming left V 0 bases short and J 4 bases short, with 18 bases between. The CDR3 length is 17 residues. CDR1 is SGHDN, CDR2 FVKESK, per germline. The CDR3 DNA sequence: TGTGCCAGCAGCCAAGATCCCGCGGGCAGGTTCGGCACTGAAGCTTTCTTT. Protein product: CASSQDPAGRFGTEAFF.

This chain links TRBV11-1 with TRBJ1-4, with D possibly TRBD1 on 5 matching bases. Trimming pared 4 bases from V and 4 bases from J, leaving 10 bases between. Looked up from germline, CDR1 is SGHAT and CDR2 is FQDESV (reference sequence). The CDR3 runs to 14 residues. DNA of the CDR3: TGTGCCAGCAGCTCCAGGGTTTTTAATGAAAAACTGTTTTTT. It codes for CASSSRVFNEKLFF.

The chain links TRBV5-1 to TRBJ2-3; 9 positions match TRBD1. The CDR3 extends over 16 amino acids. From germline, CDR1 is SGHRS and CDR2 YFSETQ. V was pared by 4 bases and J by 2 bases, with 8 bases of the junction left unmatched. CDR3 nucleotide sequence: TGCGCCAGCAGCCTGCTTGGGACAGGGACCACAGATACGCAGTATTTT. Its translation: CASSLLGTGTTDTQYF.

The chain joins TRBV27 to TRBJ1-5; D gene uncertain. Germline V CDR1 and CDR2: MNHEY, SMNVEV (reference sequence). This CDR3 comprises 16 residues. V was pared by 1 base and J by 0 bases, with 10 bases between. The CDR3 DNA follows: TGTGCCAGCAGTTTATTTGGCCTATATAGCAATCAGCCCCAGCATTTT. Protein product: CASSLFGLYSNQPQHF.

The rearrangement joins TRBV15 to TRBJ2-2; no clear D gene. Germline values: CDR1 LNHNV, CDR2 YYDKDF (reference sequence). The V and J ends lost 1 base and 0 bases respectively, with 3 bases between them. This CDR3 comprises 14 residues. CDR3 nucleotides: TGTGCCACCAGCAGAGGACCGAACACCGGGGAGCTGTTTTTT. Residues: CATSRGPNTGELFF.

This sequence joins TRBV4-1 and TRBJ1-1; D remains unclear. V gave up 1 base and J gave up 4 bases, with 7 bases separating them. Germline CDR1 is MGHRA and CDR2 is YSYEKL. This CDR3 spans 13 amino acids. CDR3: CASSQGTTTEAFF. For the CDR3, the DNA is TGCGCCAGCAGCCAAGGGACTACCACTGAAGCTTTCTTT.

The rearrangement uses TRBV6-6 and TRBJ2-7; TRBD2 aligns across 7 bases. V lost 7 bases and J lost 2; bases outside the gene matches: 11. The CDR3 has 15 residues. Germline-derived CDR1 and CDR2 are MNHNY and SVGAGI (reference sequence). The CDR3 loop reads CASIPGAGRAYEQYF. Here the CDR3 DNA reads TGTGCCAGCATTCCTGGGGCAGGGAGGGCCTACGAGCAGTACTTC.

This clone occurred once. The chain couples TRBV21-1 to TRBJ2-7; the table's D call, TRBD1, was not checked against the DNA. TRBV21-1 is given as a pseudogene. CDR3 size: 13 residues. The CDR3 reads CASRSCPHREQYF. The CDR3 DNA reads TGTGCCAGCAGAAGTTGTCCCCACAGGGAGCAGTACTTC.

The chain carries TRBV27 and TRBJ2-1; D remains ambiguous. The CDR3 sequence is 14 residues long. CDR1 MNHEY and CDR2 SMNVEV come from the germline V gene (reference sequence). V lost 2 bases and J 3 bases, leaving 8 bases between the germline ends. The DNA of the CDR3 is TGTGCCAGCAGTTTAGGTACGGTCTACAATGAGCAGTTCTTC. Protein product: CASSLGTVYNEQFF.

The rearrangement links TRBV19 to TRBJ1-6, with 10 nucleotides matching TRBD1. The V and J ends lost 5 bases and 7 bases, in that order; junction bases with no gene match: 5. CDR1 and CDR2 (germline): LNHDA, SQIVND (reference sequence). The CDR3 covers 15 residues. The CDR3 nucleotides read TGTGCCAGTAGTCAGATGGGACAGGGGAATTCACCCCTCCACTTT. Translation: CASSQMGQGNSPLHF.

This chain joins TRBV5-1 and TRBJ1-3; no clear D. Germline assignment: CDR1 SGHRS and CDR2 YFSETQ. The CDR3 is 15 residues long. Trimming left V 3 bases short and J 0 bases short, with 10 bases between. The CDR3 loop is CASSSGPSSGNTIYF. In DNA form, the CDR3 reads TGCGCCAGCAGCTCCGGACCGAGCTCTGGAAACACCATATATTTT.

The gene calls are TRBV11-2 and TRBJ1-1; D not resolved. Per germline, CDR1 SGHAT and CDR2 FQNNGV. This CDR3 spans 13 amino acids. V lost 1 base to trimming and J lost 1 base, with 4 bases between them. CDR3 nucleotide sequence: TGTGCCAGCAGCTTAGGGTCGAACACTGAAGCTTTCTTT. The encoded protein is CASSLGSNTEAFF.

This clone was counted a single time. The chain recombines TRBV19 with TRBJ2-2; perhaps TRBD2 as D (5 bases). Germline lookup yields CDR1 LNHDA and CDR2 SQIVND (reference sequence). The CDR3 covers 13 residues. Trimming pared 5 bases from V and 5 bases from J, leaving 9 bases between. The chain's CDR3 is CASSVTGTGELFF. The DNA for the CDR3 is TGTGCCAGTAGTGTGACGGGGACCGGGGAGCTGTTTTTT.

This chain links TRBV10-3 with TRBJ2-1; no firm D call. V gave up 0 bases and J gave up 10 bases, with 7 bases separating them. Germline CDR1 ENHRY, CDR2 SYGVKD. The CDR3 sequence is 12 residues long. The DNA for the CDR3 is TGTGCCATCAGTGAGTCTGATTGGGAGCAGTTCTTC. This gives the protein CAISESDWEQFF.

The rearrangement uses TRBV5-6 and TRBJ1-1, with D tentatively TRBD1 (5 bases). The CDR3 is 15 amino acids. Germline V lookup: CDR1 SGHDT, CDR2 YYEEEE. With 2 bases removed from V and 0 bases from J, the gap between germline ends came to 11 bases. CDR3 protein: CASSLGAGMNTEAFF. DNA of the CDR3: TGTGCCAGCAGCTTAGGGGCGGGGATGAACACTGAAGCTTTCTTT.